The T cell receptor beta chain under discussion was sequenced for a study of T cells after yellow fever vaccination. TCRdb recomputed calls from the 5' RACE reads with MiXCR, one row per CDR3 protein. The table records 80,000 to 100,000 distinct CDR3 sequences, around 9.8% of them present only once. The junction had 5 bases not matched to a gene; V was cut back by 2 bases and J by 2 bases. Germline values: CDR1 SGHRS, CDR2 YFSETQ. This CDR3 comprises 15 residues. This clonotype has more than one count but fewer than ten. V usage is TRBV5-1 and J usage is TRBJ2-5; 8 nucleotides line up with TRBD1. The TCR originated in a man aged 18 to 35 who received the YFV17D yellow fever vaccine. Sequences were derived from CD8+ T cells not binding an NS4B(214-222) dextramer, sorted from PBMCs, sampled approximately 15 days after the first yellow fever vaccination. CDR3 nucleotide sequence: TGCGCCAGCAGCTTCAGGACAGGGCTACAAGAGACCCAGTACTTC. Translation: CASSFRTGLQETQYF.